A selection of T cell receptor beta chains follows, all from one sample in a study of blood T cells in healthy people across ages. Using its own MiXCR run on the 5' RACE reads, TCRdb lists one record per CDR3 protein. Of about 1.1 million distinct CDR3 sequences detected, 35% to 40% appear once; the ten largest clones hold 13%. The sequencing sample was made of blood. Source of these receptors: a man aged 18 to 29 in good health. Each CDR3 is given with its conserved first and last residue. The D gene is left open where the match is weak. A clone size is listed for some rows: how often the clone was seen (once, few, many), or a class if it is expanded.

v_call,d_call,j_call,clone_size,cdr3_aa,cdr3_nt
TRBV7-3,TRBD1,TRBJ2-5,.,CASSLTSTLADRGFNEQYF,TGTGCCAGCAGCTTAACGAGTACGTTAGCCGACAGGGGTTTTAATGAGCAGTACTTC
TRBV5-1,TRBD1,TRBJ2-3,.,CASSLRTGWNTDTQYF,TGCGCCAGCAGCCTGCGGACAGGGTGGAACACAGATACGCAGTATTTT
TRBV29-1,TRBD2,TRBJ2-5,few,CSVGLAGRAPETQYF,TGCAGCGTTGGACTAGCGGGGAGGGCCCCAGAGACCCAGTACTTC
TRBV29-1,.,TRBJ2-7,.,CSGDDHKEQYF,TGCAGCGGGGACGACCACAAGGAGCAGTACTTC
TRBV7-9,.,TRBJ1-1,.,CASIGSGGTEAFF,TGTGCCAGCATCGGGTCCGGTGGGACTGAAGCTTTCTTT
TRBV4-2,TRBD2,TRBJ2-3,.,CASSQLTSGADTQYF,TGTGCCAGCAGCCAATTGACTAGCGGTGCAGATACGCAGTATTTT
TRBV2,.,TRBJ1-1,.,CASSERRGGNTEAFF,TGTGCCAGCAGTGAACGCCGAGGGGGGAACACTGAAGCTTTCTTT
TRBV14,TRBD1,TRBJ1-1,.,CASGNRDRTSEAFF,TGTGCCAGCGGCAACCGGGACAGGACTTCTGAAGCTTTCTTT
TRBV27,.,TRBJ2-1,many,CASKVRNEQFF,TGTGCCAGCAAGGTCCGAAATGAGCAGTTCTTC
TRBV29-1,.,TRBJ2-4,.,CSVSTAKNEQYF,TGCAGCGTTTCAACAGCGAAAAATGAGCAGTACTTC
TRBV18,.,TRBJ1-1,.,CASSPRDGTEAFF,TGTGCCAGCTCACCACGTGACGGGACTGAAGCTTTCTTT
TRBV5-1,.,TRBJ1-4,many,CASSLGQRNEKLFF,TGCGCCAGCAGCTTGGGACAGAGAAATGAAAAACTGTTTTTT
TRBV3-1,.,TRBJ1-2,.,CASSQVPGAGVASWGYTF,TGTGCCAGCAGCCAAGTCCCAGGGGCTGGAGTAGCTTCCTGGGGCTACACCTTC
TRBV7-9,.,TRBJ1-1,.,CASSRTGTQGKNTEAFF,TGTGCCAGCAGCCGCACCGGGACCCAGGGGAAGAACACTGAAGCTTTCTTT
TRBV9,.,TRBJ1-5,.,CASSGRGDLLQPQHF,TGTGCCAGCAGCGGCCGGGGCGATCTCCTGCAGCCCCAGCATTTT
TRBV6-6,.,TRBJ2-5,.,CASSQQRETQYF,TGTGCCAGCAGCCAGCAGAGGGAGACCCAGTACTTC
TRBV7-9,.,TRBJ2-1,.,CASSLEALIDEQFF,TGTGCCAGCAGCTTAGAAGCATTAATCGATGAGCAGTTCTTC
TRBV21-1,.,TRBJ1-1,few,CASSKGRQGEVNTEAFF,TGTGCCAGCAGCAAAGGTCGACAGGGGGAAGTGAACACTGAAGCTTTCTTT
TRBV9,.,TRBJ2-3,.,CASSVVEADTQYF,TGTGCCAGCAGCGTAGTTGAGGCGGATACGCAGTATTTT
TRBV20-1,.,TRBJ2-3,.,CSARDRVWFTDTQYF,TGCAGTGCTAGAGATCGTGTGTGGTTCACAGATACGCAGTATTTT
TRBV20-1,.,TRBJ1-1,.,CSASRRVDTEAFF,TGCAGTGCTAGCAGGAGGGTCGACACTGAAGCTTTCTTT
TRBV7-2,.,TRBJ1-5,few,CASQLGRGVEPQHF,TGTGCCAGCCAACTGGGCAGAGGTGTTGAGCCCCAGCATTTT
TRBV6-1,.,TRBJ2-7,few,CASSHGTSYEQYF,TGTGCCAGCAGCCACGGGACATCCTACGAGCAGTACTTC
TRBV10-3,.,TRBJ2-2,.,CAINPGNLGSGELFF,TGTGCCATCAATCCAGGGAATTTAGGCTCCGGGGAGCTGTTTTTT
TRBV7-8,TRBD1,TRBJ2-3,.,CASSLEGQGILADTQYF,TGTGCCAGCAGCTTAGAGGGACAGGGGATACTGGCAGATACGCAGTATTTT
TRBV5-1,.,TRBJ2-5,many,CASSLSQETQYF,TGCGCCAGCAGCTTGTCCCAAGAGACCCAGTACTTC
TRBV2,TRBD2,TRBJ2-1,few,CASTQGLAVYNEQFF,TGTGCCAGCACCCAAGGACTAGCGGTCTACAATGAGCAGTTCTTC
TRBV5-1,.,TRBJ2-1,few,CASSLEDDPYNEQFF,TGCGCCAGCAGCTTGGAGGACGATCCCTACAATGAGCAGTTCTTC
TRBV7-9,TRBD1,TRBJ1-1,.,CASSLAGDQTGDGTEAFF,TGTGCCAGCAGCTTAGCAGGGGACCAGACAGGGGACGGCACTGAAGCTTTCTTT
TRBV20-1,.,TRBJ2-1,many,CSASGGLGGTYNEQFF,TGCAGTGCCAGTGGGGGTTTAGGGGGGACTTACAATGAGCAGTTCTTC
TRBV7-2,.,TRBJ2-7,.,CASTRRQGGSYEQYF,TGTGCCAGCACCAGAAGACAAGGAGGCTCCTACGAGCAGTACTTC
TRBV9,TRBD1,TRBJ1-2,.,CASSPTPGTGLYGYTF,TGTGCCAGCAGCCCAACCCCCGGGACAGGCCTCTATGGCTACACCTTC
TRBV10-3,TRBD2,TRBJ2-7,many,CATRLLAGVAYEQYF,TGTGCCACAAGACTCTTGGCGGGGGTAGCCTACGAGCAGTACTTC
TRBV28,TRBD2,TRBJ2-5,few,CASSLTSGSTRETQYF,TGTGCCAGCAGTTTAACTAGCGGATCCACAAGAGAGACCCAGTACTTC
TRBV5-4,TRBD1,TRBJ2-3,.,CASSSPGQGSDTQYF,TGTGCCAGCAGCTCCCCGGGACAGGGGAGCGATACGCAGTATTTT